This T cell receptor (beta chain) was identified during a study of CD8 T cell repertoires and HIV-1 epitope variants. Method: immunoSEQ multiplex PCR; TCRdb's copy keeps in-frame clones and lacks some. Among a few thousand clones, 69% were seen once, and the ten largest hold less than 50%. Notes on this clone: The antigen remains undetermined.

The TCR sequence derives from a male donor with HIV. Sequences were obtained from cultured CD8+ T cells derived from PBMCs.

CDR3 sequence reads: CASTRGTASGNTIYF. DNA of the CDR3: TGTGCCAGCACGCGGGGGACGGCCTCTGGAAACACCATATATTTT. This rearrangement joins TRBV27 to TRBJ1-3, with D perhaps TRBD1 (5 bases). The V gene lost 7 bases and the J gene lost 0 bases, with 13 bases spanning the gap. The CDR3 consists of 15 residues. The V gene's germline CDR1 is MNHEY and CDR2 SMNVEV (reference sequence).